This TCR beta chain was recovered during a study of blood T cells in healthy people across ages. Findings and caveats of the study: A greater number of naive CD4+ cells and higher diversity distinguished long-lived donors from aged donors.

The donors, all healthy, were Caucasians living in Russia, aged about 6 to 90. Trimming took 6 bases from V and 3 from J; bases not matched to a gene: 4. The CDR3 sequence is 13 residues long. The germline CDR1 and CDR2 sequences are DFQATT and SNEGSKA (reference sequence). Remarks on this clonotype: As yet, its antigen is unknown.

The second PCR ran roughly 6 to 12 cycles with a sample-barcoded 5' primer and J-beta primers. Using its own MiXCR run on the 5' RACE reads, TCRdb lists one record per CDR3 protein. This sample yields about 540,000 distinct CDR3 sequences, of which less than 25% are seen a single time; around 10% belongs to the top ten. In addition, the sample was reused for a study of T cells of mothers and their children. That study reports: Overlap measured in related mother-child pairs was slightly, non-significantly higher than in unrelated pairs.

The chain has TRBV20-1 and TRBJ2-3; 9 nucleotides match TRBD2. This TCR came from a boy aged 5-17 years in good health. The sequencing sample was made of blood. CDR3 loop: CSAMAGGTDTQYF. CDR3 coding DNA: TGCAGTGCAATGGCGGGGGGGACAGATACGCAGTATTTT.